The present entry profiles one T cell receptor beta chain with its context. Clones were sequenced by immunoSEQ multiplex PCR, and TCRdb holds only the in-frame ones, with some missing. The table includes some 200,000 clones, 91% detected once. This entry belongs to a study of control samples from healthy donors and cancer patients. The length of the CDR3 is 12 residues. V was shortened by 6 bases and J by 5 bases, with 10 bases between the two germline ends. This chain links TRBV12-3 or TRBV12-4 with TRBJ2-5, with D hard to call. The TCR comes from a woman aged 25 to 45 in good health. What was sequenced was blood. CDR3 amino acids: CASSPELETQYF. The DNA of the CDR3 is TGTGCCAGCAGCCCCGAGTTGGAGACCCAGTACTTC.